This T cell receptor beta chain was found in a study of blood T cells in healthy people across ages. A word on this clonotype: Its cognate antigen is unknown.

The CDR3 is made up of 16 amino acids. Trimming took 4 bases from V and 8 from J; bases not matched to a gene: 16. The germline CDR1 and CDR2 sequences are SGHTA and FQGNSA. General study findings and limits: Measured against age, TCR beta diversity per million T cells decreased in a roughly linear manner.

A second PCR of 7 to 11 cycles used a sample-barcoded 5' primer and a J-beta primer mix. A template-switch adaptor that had 12 random nucleotides put a tag on each cDNA molecule. In TCRdb, the 5' RACE reads were re-called with MiXCR into one record per CDR3 protein. The sample lists approximately 760,000 distinct CDR3 sequences; roughly 25% were seen once. Per sample, extraction of total RNA gave at least 6 micrograms in every case. This sample also belongs to another study, concerning T cells of mothers and their children. That publication notes: For each mother, over 9.5 million TCR beta CDR3 reads were obtained, and for each child, 2.5 million to 3 million.

The sequence came from a boy between 5 and 17 years old in good health. This chain uses TRBV7-2 with TRBJ1-2, with 7 bases lining up with TRBD1. Specimen: blood. The CDR3 reads CASSSNLEGARRGYTF. DNA for the CDR3: TGTGCCAGCAGCTCCAACCTTGAGGGGGCGCGCCGCGGCTACACCTTC.